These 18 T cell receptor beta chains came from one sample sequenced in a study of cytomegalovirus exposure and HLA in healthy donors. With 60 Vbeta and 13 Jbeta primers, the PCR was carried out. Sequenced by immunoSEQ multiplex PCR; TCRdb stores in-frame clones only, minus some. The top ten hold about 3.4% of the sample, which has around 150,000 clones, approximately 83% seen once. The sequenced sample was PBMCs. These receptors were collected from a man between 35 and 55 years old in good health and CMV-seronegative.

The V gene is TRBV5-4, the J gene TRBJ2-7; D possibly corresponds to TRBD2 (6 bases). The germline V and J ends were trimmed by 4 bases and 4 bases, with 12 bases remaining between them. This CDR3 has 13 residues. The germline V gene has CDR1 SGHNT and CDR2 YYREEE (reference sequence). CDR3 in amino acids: CASSPGRGYEQYF. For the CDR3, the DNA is TGTGCCAGCAGCCCCGGTCGGGGGTACGAGCAGTACTTC.

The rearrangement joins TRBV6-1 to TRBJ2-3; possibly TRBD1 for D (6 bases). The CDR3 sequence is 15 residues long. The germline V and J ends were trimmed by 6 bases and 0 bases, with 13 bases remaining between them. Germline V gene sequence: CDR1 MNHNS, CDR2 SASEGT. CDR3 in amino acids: CASSGTITSTDTQYF. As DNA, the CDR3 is TGTGCCAGCAGCGGGACAATCACTAGCACAGATACGCAGTATTTT.

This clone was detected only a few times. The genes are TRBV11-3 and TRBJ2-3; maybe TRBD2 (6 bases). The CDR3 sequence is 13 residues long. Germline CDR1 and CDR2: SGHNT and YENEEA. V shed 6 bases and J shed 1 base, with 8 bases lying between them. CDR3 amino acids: CASRGTGTDTQYF. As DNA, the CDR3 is TGTGCCAGCAGGGGGACTGGCACAGATACGCAGTATTTT.

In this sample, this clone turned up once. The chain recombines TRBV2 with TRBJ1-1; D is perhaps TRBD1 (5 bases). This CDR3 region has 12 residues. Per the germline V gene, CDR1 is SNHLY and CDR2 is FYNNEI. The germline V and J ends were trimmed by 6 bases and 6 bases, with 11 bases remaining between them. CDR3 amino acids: CASSHPGAEAFF. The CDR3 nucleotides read TGTGCCAGCAGCCACCCGGGGGCTGAAGCTTTCTTT.

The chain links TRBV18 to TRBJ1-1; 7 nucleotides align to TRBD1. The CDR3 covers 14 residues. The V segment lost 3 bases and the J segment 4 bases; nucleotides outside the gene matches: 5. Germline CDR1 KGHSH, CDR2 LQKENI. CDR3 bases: TGTGCCAGCTCACCGCCTTCAGGGGGCACTGAAGCTTTCTTT. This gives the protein CASSPPSGGTEAFF.

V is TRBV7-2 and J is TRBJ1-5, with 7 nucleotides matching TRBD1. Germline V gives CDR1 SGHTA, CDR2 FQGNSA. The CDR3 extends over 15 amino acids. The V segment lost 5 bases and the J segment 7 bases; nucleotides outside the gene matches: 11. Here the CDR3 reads CASSPRQGSEQPQHF. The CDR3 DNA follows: TGTGCCAGCAGCCCCAGACAGGGATCGGAACAGCCCCAGCATTTT.

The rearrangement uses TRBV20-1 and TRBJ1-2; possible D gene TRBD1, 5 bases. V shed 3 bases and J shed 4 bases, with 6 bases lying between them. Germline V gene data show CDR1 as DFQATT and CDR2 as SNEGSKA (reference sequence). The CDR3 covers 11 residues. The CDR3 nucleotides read TGCAGTGCTAGGGGGGGCTATGGCTACACCTTC. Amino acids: CSARGGYGYTF.

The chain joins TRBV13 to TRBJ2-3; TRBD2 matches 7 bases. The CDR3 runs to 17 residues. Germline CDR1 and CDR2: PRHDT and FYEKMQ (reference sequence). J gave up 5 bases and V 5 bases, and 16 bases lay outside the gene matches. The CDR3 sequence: CASSPADPGLTGDTQYF. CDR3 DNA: TGTGCCAGCAGCCCCGCCGACCCGGGACTAACCGGAGATACGCAGTATTTT. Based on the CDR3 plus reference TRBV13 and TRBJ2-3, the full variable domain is AAGVIQSPRHLIKEKRETATLKCYPIPRHDTVYWYQQGPGQDPQFLISFYEKMQSDKGSIPDRFSAQQFSDYHSELNMSSLELGDSALYFCASSPADPGLTGDTQYFGPGTRLTVL.

The CDR3 region is CASSLTGGGAGELFF. The DNA for the CDR3 is TGTGCCAGCAGCTTGACAGGGGGAGGGGCCGGGGAGCTGTTTTTT. This chain uses TRBV7-3 with TRBJ2-2; 9 bases agree with TRBD1. V lost 3 bases, J lost 6 bases, and 5 bases stayed unmatched. The germline gives CDR1 SGHTA, CDR2 FQGTGA. The CDR3 is made up of 15 amino acids.

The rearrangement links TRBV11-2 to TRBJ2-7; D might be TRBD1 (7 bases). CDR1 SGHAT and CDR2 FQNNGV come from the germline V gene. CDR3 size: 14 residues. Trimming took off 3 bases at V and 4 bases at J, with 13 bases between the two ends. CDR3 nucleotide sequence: TGTGCCAGCAGCTTCTCGGCAGGGGGGTACGAGCAGTACTTC. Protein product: CASSFSAGGYEQYF.

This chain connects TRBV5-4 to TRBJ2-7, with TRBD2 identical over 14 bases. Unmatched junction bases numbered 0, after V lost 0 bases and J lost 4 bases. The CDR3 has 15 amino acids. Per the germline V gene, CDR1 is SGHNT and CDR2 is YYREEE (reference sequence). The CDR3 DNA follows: TGTGCCAGCAGCTTGGGGACTAGCGGGAGGTACGAGCAGTACTTC. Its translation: CASSLGTSGRYEQYF.

Here the CDR3 reads CASSPGTGRGREQYF. In nucleotides, the CDR3 is TGTGCCAGCAGCCCGGGGACAGGGCGGGGTCGGGAGCAGTACTTC. The chain couples TRBV7-2 to TRBJ2-7; 9 bases map to TRBD1. The CDR3 loop spans 15 amino acids. Germline CDR1 and CDR2: SGHTA and FQGNSA. Trimming took 5 bases from V and 7 from J; bases not matched to a gene: 12.

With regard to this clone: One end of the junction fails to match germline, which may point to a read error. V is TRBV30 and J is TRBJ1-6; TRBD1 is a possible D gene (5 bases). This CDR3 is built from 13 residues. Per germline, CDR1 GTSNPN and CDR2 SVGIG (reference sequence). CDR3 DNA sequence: TGTGCCCGGAGTGTACAAGGGGCCTCACCCCTCCACTTT. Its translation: CARSVQGASPLHF. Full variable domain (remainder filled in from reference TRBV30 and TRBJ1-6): SQTIHQWPATLVQPVGSPLSLECTVEGTSNPNLYWYRQAAGRGLQLLFYSVGIGQISSEVPQNLSASRPQDRQFILSSKKLLLSDSGFYLCARSVQGASPLHFGNGTRLTVT.

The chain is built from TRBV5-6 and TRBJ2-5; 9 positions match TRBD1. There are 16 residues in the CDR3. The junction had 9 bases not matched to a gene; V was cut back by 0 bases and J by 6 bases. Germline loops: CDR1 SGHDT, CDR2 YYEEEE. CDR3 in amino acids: CASSLVGGTGWKTQYF. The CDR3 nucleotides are TGTGCCAGCAGCTTGGTTGGCGGGACAGGGTGGAAGACCCAGTACTTC.

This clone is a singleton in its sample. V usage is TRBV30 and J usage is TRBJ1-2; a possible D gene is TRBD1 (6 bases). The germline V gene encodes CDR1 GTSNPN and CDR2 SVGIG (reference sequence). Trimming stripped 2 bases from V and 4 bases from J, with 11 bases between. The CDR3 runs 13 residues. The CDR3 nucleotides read TGTGCCTGGAGTACAGGGAGGGCCTATGGCTACACCTTC. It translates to CAWSTGRAYGYTF.

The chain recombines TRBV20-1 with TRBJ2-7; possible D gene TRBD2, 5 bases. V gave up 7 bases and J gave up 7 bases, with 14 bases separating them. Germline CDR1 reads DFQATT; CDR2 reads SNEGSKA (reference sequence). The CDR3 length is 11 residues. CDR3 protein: CSVRRRREQYF. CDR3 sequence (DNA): TGCAGTGTTCGTCGGAGGAGAGAGCAGTACTTC.

Here the CDR3 reads CASSPGQAGEKLFF. CDR3 bases: TGTGCCAGCTCACCTGGACAGGCGGGGGAAAAACTGTTTTTT. The chain employs TRBV18 and TRBJ1-4; TRBD1 agrees at 7 bases. The germline V gene has CDR1 KGHSH and CDR2 LQKENI. This CDR3 spans 14 amino acids. The ends lost 3 bases at V and 8 bases at J; junction bases unmatched: 6.

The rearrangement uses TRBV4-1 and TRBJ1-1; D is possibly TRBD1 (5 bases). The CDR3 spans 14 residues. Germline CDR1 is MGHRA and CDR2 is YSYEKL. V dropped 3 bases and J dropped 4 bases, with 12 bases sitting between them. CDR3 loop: CASSQVVGGTEAFF. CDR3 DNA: TGCGCCAGCAGCCAGGTCGTGGGGGGCACTGAAGCTTTCTTT.